The 23 T cell receptor beta chains reported below all come from one sample, sequenced in a study of PD-1 blockade in mismatch repair-deficient tumors. Libraries were prepared by immunoSEQ multiplex PCR; TCRdb keeps only in-frame clonotypes and omits some of them. The data hold some 49,000 clones, with around 77% observed a single time. This material consisted of PBMCs, taken before pembrolizumab treatment. The receptors stem from an adult with mismatch repair-deficient cancer.

This clone was seen more than once but under ten times. The rearrangement links TRBV5-4 to TRBJ1-2; 9 nucleotides agree with TRBD1. The CDR3 extends over 15 amino acids. V trimming: 4 bases; J trimming: 5 bases; junction bases outside the gene matches: 9. CDR1 is SGHNT and CDR2 is YYREEE in the germline V gene (reference sequence). CDR3 in amino acids: CASSTSGQGRYGYTF. CDR3 DNA sequence: TGTGCCAGCAGCACCTCGGGACAGGGAAGGTATGGCTACACCTTC.

By share, this clone ranks as medium-sized. The chain joins TRBV29-1 to TRBJ2-7, with 10 nucleotides matching TRBD1. The junction had 10 bases not matched to a gene; V was cut back by 6 bases and J by 2 bases. Germline V gives CDR1 SQVTM, CDR2 ANQGSEA. This CDR3 has 15 amino acids. The chain's CDR3 is CSVLKMGTGAYEQYF. As DNA, the CDR3 is TGCAGCGTCCTTAAGATGGGGACAGGGGCCTACGAGCAGTACTTC.

In this sample, this clone turned up a few times. V gene TRBV19 combines with J gene TRBJ2-7; D ambiguous. Germline assignment: CDR1 LNHDA and CDR2 SQIVND (reference sequence). Trimming took off 3 bases at V and 0 bases at J, with 9 bases between the two ends. The CDR3 loop spans 14 amino acids. For the CDR3, the DNA is TGTGCCAGTAGTATCCCGGGCCGCTCCTACGAGCAGTACTTC. Protein product: CASSIPGRSYEQYF.

This chain connects TRBV4-3 to TRBJ2-1; 10 positions match TRBD1. The junction had 6 bases not matched to a gene; V was cut back by 1 base and J by 15 bases. The CDR3 sequence is 13 residues long. Germline CDR1 and CDR2: LGHNA and YSLEER. CDR3 DNA: TGCGCCAGCAGCCAAGTGCTGGGACAGGGGTCGTTCTTC. Its protein is CASSQVLGQGSFF.

The CDR3 sequence is CASSSRTGGGEQYF. CDR3 coding DNA: TGTGCCAGCAGCTCGCGGACAGGGGGAGGAGAGCAGTACTTC. V gene TRBV7-2 combines with J gene TRBJ2-7; TRBD1 aligns across 10 bases. The CDR3 loop spans 14 amino acids. V trimming: 4 bases; J trimming: 7 bases; junction bases outside the gene matches: 7. The germline V gene has CDR1 SGHTA and CDR2 FQGNSA.

This clone has just a few counts. Here the CDR3 reads CASSSTPGLAGAAYEQYF. The CDR3 DNA reads TGCGCCAGCAGCTCGACCCCGGGACTAGCGGGGGCAGCTTACGAGCAGTACTTC. The chain joins TRBV5-1 to TRBJ2-7, with 14 positions matching TRBD2. The CDR3 is made up of 18 amino acids. Looked up from germline, CDR1 is SGHRS and CDR2 is YFSETQ. The ends lost 3 bases at V and 4 bases at J; junction bases unmatched: 12.

This CDR3 reads CASSVAGGIYNEQFF. The CDR3 DNA reads as TGTGCCAGCAGCGTAGCGGGGGGGATTTACAATGAGCAGTTCTTC. The chain is built from TRBV9 and TRBJ2-1, with 8 bases aligning to TRBD2. This CDR3 region has 15 residues. V lost 0 bases to trimming and J lost 4 bases; unmatched junction nucleotides: 3. Germline values: CDR1 SGDLS, CDR2 YYNGEE.

This clone was seen many times. V is TRBV9 and J is TRBJ2-1; D perhaps matches TRBD2 (5 bases). Per germline, CDR1 SGDLS and CDR2 YYNGEE. The CDR3 length is 15 residues. V was pared by 0 bases and J by 5 bases, with 12 bases between. The DNA for the CDR3 is TGTGCCAGCAGCGTAGGTGGGGAGACGGACAATGAGCAGTTCTTC. This translates into CASSVGGETDNEQFF.

The chain is built from TRBV4-1 and TRBJ2-7; 7 bases match TRBD2. This CDR3 is built from 16 residues. Per germline, CDR1 MGHRA and CDR2 YSYEKL. The J segment lost 5 bases and the V segment lost 1 base, leaving 11 bases of the junction unmatched. CDR3 sequence (DNA): TGCGCCAGCAGCCAAGTGGCGGGAGTATCCCTAAACGAGCAGTACTTC. Amino acid sequence: CASSQVAGVSLNEQYF.

This chain joins TRBV25-1 and TRBJ1-4; D not resolved. Germline V gives CDR1 MGHDK, CDR2 SYGVNS. The CDR3 consists of 15 residues. Trimming stripped 4 bases from V and 0 bases from J, with 9 bases between. CDR3 sequence reads: CASSGTSATNEKLFF. In nucleotides, the CDR3 is TGTGCCAGCAGTGGTACCTCTGCAACTAATGAAAAACTGTTTTTT.

CDR3 region: CASSRSGGGPNEQYF. DNA of the CDR3: TGCGCCAGCAGCCGTTCTGGGGGAGGGCCTAACGAGCAGTACTTC. The chain joins TRBV5-1 to TRBJ2-7; the match to TRBD2 covers 7 bases. Germline V gives CDR1 SGHRS, CDR2 YFSETQ. V dropped 4 bases and J dropped 5; count of bases not matched to a gene: 12. The length of the CDR3 is 15 residues.

The chain joins TRBV7-8 to TRBJ2-2; D might be TRBD2 (6 bases). The germline V and J ends were trimmed by 5 bases and 2 bases, with 15 bases remaining between them. The germline CDR1 and CDR2 sequences are SGHVS and FQNEAQ. This CDR3 region has 16 residues. CDR3 in amino acids: CASSVPGTPNTGELFF. CDR3 bases: TGTGCCAGCAGCGTACCCGGGACTCCAAACACCGGGGAGCTGTTTTTT.

This clone appeared a single time. V and J are TRBV5-1 and TRBJ2-1; 9 nucleotides line up with TRBD2. CDR3 size: 14 residues. From germline, CDR1 is SGHRS and CDR2 YFSETQ. V was pared by 1 base and J by 11 bases, with 7 bases of the junction left unmatched. The DNA for the CDR3 is TGCGCCAGCAGCTTGTGGGTAGCGGGAGATAAGCAGTTCTTC. It is translated as CASSLWVAGDKQFF.

There are a few counts of this clone. CDR3 in amino acids: CASSLRDSHQPQHF. CDR3 sequence (DNA): TGTGCCAGCAGTTTACGGGACAGCCATCAGCCCCAGCATTTT. The chain employs TRBV28 and TRBJ1-5; 7 positions match TRBD1. The CDR3 totals 14 residues. V lost 2 bases to trimming and J lost 5 bases; unmatched junction nucleotides: 3. Germline V gene lookup returns CDR1 MDHEN and CDR2 SYDVKM. The entire variable domain, with the rest obtained from reference TRBV28 and TRBJ1-5, is as follows: DVKVTQSSRYLVKRTGEKVFLECVQDMDHENMFWYRQDPGLGLRLIYFSYDVKMKEKGDIPEGYSVSREKKERFSLILESASTNQTSMYLCASSLRDSHQPQHFGDGTRLSIL.

J is TRBJ2-3 and V is TRBV18; 7 bases line up with TRBD2. Trimming at V came to 3 bases and at J to 4 bases, leaving 7 bases not matched to a gene. Looked up from germline, CDR1 is KGHSH and CDR2 is LQKENI. The CDR3 is 15 amino acids. In DNA form, the CDR3 reads TGTGCCAGCTCACCCAACCCTAGCGGAGCAGATACGCAGTATTTT. It is translated as CASSPNPSGADTQYF.

The chain joins TRBV5-4 to TRBJ2-3; D could derive from TRBD1 or TRBD2 (7 bases each). The CDR3 is made up of 15 amino acids. V shed 9 bases and J shed 1 base, with 18 bases lying between them. The germline V gene has CDR1 SGHNT and CDR2 YYREEE (reference sequence). The chain's CDR3 is CAIRGERGRTDTQYF. CDR3 in DNA: TGTGCCATCAGGGGGGAGCGGGGCCGCACAGATACGCAGTATTTT.

The V gene is TRBV11-3, the J gene TRBJ2-1, with D possibly TRBD2 on 6 matching bases. Looked up from germline, CDR1 is SGHNT and CDR2 is YENEEA. Trimming removed 3 bases at V and 8 bases at J, with 14 bases between. The CDR3 totals 14 residues. In DNA, the CDR3 is TGTGCCAGCAGCTTCGAAGCGGGTAGGGATGAGCAGTTCTTC. Protein product: CASSFEAGRDEQFF. Combining the CDR3 with reference TRBV11-3 and TRBJ2-1 gives the whole variable domain EAGVVQSPRYKIIEKKQPVAFWCNPISGHNTLYWYLQNLGQGPELLIRYENEEAVDDSQLPKDRFSAERLKGVDSTLKIQPAELGDSAVYLCASSFEAGRDEQFFGPGTRLTVL.

V gene TRBV10-3 combines with J gene TRBJ1-5; 10 bases map to TRBD1. V shed 4 bases, J shed 6 bases, and the junction held 3 bases outside the gene matches. The CDR3 extends over 14 amino acids. Germline V lookup: CDR1 ENHRY, CDR2 SYGVKD. The CDR3 region has the DNA TGTGCCATCAGTGGGACAGGGGGGACTCAGCCCCAGCATTTT. The encoded protein is CAISGTGGTQPQHF.

This chain connects TRBV29-1 to TRBJ1-3, with D unresolved. Trimming pared 7 bases from V and 2 bases from J, leaving 12 bases between. The CDR3 covers 13 residues. CDR1 SQVTM and CDR2 ANQGSEA come from the germline V gene. The CDR3 region is CSGAGSTGNTIYF. The CDR3 bases are TGCAGCGGTGCGGGAAGCACTGGAAACACCATATATTTT.

The V call is TRBV9, the J call TRBJ2-7; 8 bases agree with TRBD2. CDR1 and CDR2 from the germline V gene are SGDLS and YYNGEE. V shed 0 bases, J shed 5 bases, and the junction held 7 bases outside the gene matches. CDR3 length: 15 residues. This CDR3 reads CASSVAGGPGDEQYF. CDR3 nucleotide sequence: TGTGCCAGCAGCGTAGCGGGAGGGCCGGGCGACGAGCAGTACTTC.

The CDR3 region is CASSAYGDTRTDTQYF. The CDR3 region has the DNA TGTGCCAGCAGCGCCTACGGGGACACACGCACAGATACGCAGTATTTT. The chain uses TRBV7-6 and TRBJ2-3; D possibly corresponds to TRBD1 (6 bases). The CDR3 covers 16 residues. Trimming took off 5 bases at V and 1 base at J, with 16 bases between the two ends. Per germline, CDR1 SGHVS and CDR2 FNYEAQ.

In this sample, this clone turned up a few times. The chain uses TRBV15 and TRBJ2-3; D remains ambiguous. Germline values: CDR1 LNHNV, CDR2 YYDKDF (reference sequence). Trimming removed 0 bases from V and 6 bases from J, with 4 bases in between. This CDR3 region has 12 residues. The CDR3 loop reads CATSREVDTQYF. CDR3 DNA sequence: TGTGCCACCAGCAGAGAGGTGGATACGCAGTATTTT.

This clone turned up a few times. J is TRBJ2-2 and V is TRBV10-3; 9 bases map to TRBD2. Germline assignment: CDR1 ENHRY and CDR2 SYGVKD. The J segment lost 1 base and the V segment lost 0 bases, leaving 0 bases of the junction unmatched. This CDR3 has 16 residues. In nucleotides, the CDR3 is TGTGCCATCAGTGAGTCGACTAGCGGGAACACCGGGGAGCTGTTTTTT. The encoded protein is CAISESTSGNTGELFF.